Shown below are 8 T cell receptor beta chains from a single sample sequenced in a study of T-cell reconstitution after alpha-beta-depleted transplantation in children. Preparation of the TCRbeta library used unique molecular identifiers. TCRdb reprocessed the PCR reads with MiXCR, giving one entry per CDR3 protein. Of approximately 420,000 distinct CDR3 sequences in the sample, approximately 10% were seen once. The source was PBMCs from the stem cell graft donor, collected from the stem cell graft. The receptors here all came from a human donor who donated a stem cell graft to a child with acute myeloid leukemia.

The gene calls are TRBV9 and TRBJ2-1; D may be TRBD1 (6 bases). The germline CDR1 and CDR2 sequences are SGDLS and YYNGEE. Trimming removed 4 bases from V and 5 bases from J, with 13 bases in between. The CDR3 is made up of 14 amino acids. The CDR3, as DNA: TGTGCCAGCAGCCAGGGGAGCCGCCACAATGAGCAGTTCTTC. Its protein is CASSQGSRHNEQFF. The full variable domain, with the rest looked up from reference TRBV9 and TRBJ2-1, is DSGVTQTPKHLITATGQRVTLRCSPRSGDLSVYWYQQSLDQGLQFLIQYYNGEERAKGNILERFSAQQFPDLHSELNLSSLELGDSALYFCASSQGSRHNEQFFGPGTRLTVL.

The J gene is TRBJ2-1, the V gene TRBV29-1, with TRBD2 identical over 8 bases. V shed 3 bases and J 5 bases; nucleotides not matched to a gene: 6. This CDR3 has 14 residues. Germline V lookup: CDR1 SQVTM, CDR2 ANQGSEA. The CDR3 protein is CSVDGTSGDNEQFF. For the CDR3, the DNA is TGCAGCGTTGATGGCACTAGCGGCGACAATGAGCAGTTCTTC.

The chain carries TRBV27 and TRBJ2-3; D is undetermined. CDR1 is MNHEY, CDR2 SMNVEV, per germline (reference sequence). V lost 2 bases and J lost 6, with 15 bases in between. The CDR3 runs to 15 residues. The CDR3: CASSLALGAPDTQYF. In DNA, the CDR3 is TGTGCCAGCAGTTTAGCTTTAGGAGCTCCGGATACGCAGTATTTT.

This clonotype appeared a single time. The V call is TRBV5-1, the J call TRBJ2-7; D might be TRBD1 or TRBD2, each matching 5 bases. There are 14 residues in the CDR3. The V and J ends lost 5 bases and 2 bases respectively, with 14 bases between them. CDR1 is SGHRS and CDR2 is YFSETQ in the germline V gene. The CDR3 DNA is TGCGCCAGCAGGGGGGAAGCGGATGCCTACGAGCAGTACTTC. This encodes CASRGEADAYEQYF.

Details on this clonotype: A much larger clone sits a single nucleotide away, making a read error possible. The chain uses TRBV4-2 and TRBJ1-1; TRBD1 matches 8 bases. Germline lookup yields CDR1 LGHNA and CDR2 YNFKEQ. J was trimmed by 1 base and V by 4 bases; bases with no gene match: 8. CDR3 length: 16 amino acids. The CDR3 protein is CASSPSSGTGNTEAFF. In DNA form, the CDR3 reads TGTGCCAGCAGCCCCAGCTCCGGGACAGGGAACACTGAAGCTTTCTTT.

This clonotype has a handful of counts. The rearrangement links TRBV5-1 to TRBJ2-7; TRBD2 agrees at 12 bases. Germline trimming cut 3 bases from V and 3 bases from J; bases unmatched to any gene: 7. The CDR3 consists of 16 residues. The germline V gene encodes CDR1 SGHRS and CDR2 YFSETQ. CDR3 nucleotide sequence: TGCGCCAGCAGCTCTCTGACTAGCGGGAGTTTCTACGAGCAGTACTTC. Translated: CASSSLTSGSFYEQYF.

The gene calls are TRBV15 and TRBJ2-7; 10 nucleotides agree with TRBD1. Per germline, CDR1 LNHNV and CDR2 YYDKDF (reference sequence). The CDR3 has 15 residues. With 4 bases clipped from V and 6 bases from J, the junction kept 9 bases outside the gene matches. The DNA for the CDR3 is TGTGCCACCAGCACCCCGGGACAGGGGCACTTCGAGCAGTACTTC. Translation gives CATSTPGQGHFEQYF.

The chain joins TRBV20-1 to TRBJ2-5; tentative D call: TRBD1 (7 bases). The CDR3 consists of 14 residues. Germline loops: CDR1 DFQATT, CDR2 SNEGSKA (reference sequence). V was trimmed by 0 bases and J by 5 bases, leaving 13 bases between them. CDR3 residues: CSARDTQGRETQYF. Here the CDR3 DNA reads TGCAGTGCTAGAGACACACAGGGGAGGGAGACCCAGTACTTC.